Listed here are 29 T cell receptor beta chains from one sample, sequenced in a study of human T cells and chemical hapten exposure. Time point of the sample: healthy volunteer bleed at 2 weeks. The study extracted total RNA from unfractionated whole blood. MiXCR, applied by TCRdb to the RACE reads, yields one record per CDR3 protein. The sample records approximately 90,000 distinct CDR3 sequences, approximately 9% being singletons. The material sequenced was whole blood. The receptor set was obtained from a female donor in good health. Some clones in this sample may be carry-over from other donors' samples.

Details on this clonotype: This may arise from a read error, as a much more abundant clone is one base away. The chain links TRBV6-5 to TRBJ1-1; no clear D gene. From germline, CDR1 is MNHEY and CDR2 SVGAGI. CDR3 size: 12 residues. This CDR3 is CAGSYREGPAFF. CDR3 nucleotides: TGTGCCGGCAGTTACCGAGAGGGTCCGGCTTTCTTT.

V and J are TRBV2 and TRBJ1-2; D is uncertain. V gave up 3 bases and J gave up 5 bases, with 4 bases separating them. The CDR3 sequence is 11 residues long. Germline V CDR1 and CDR2: SNHLY, FYNNEI. In DNA form, the CDR3 reads TGTGCCAGCAGTGACAGTTATGGCTACACCTTC. Translated, it gives CASSDSYGYTF.

This clonotype occurred a few times. CDR3: CASSPVAEETQYF. Written as DNA, the CDR3 is TGTGCCAGCAGCCCAGTAGCAGAAGAGACCCAGTACTTC. The chain has TRBV7-2 and TRBJ2-5; D is ambiguous. Per the germline V gene, CDR1 is SGHTA and CDR2 is FQGNSA. V lost 5 bases, J lost 3 bases, and 10 bases lay in between. The CDR3 is made up of 13 amino acids. The full variable domain, with the rest looked up from reference TRBV7-2 and TRBJ2-5, is GAGVSQSPSNKVTEKGKDVELRCDPISGHTALYWYRQSLGQGLEFLIYFQGNSAPDKSGLPSDRFSAERTGGSVSTLTIQRTQQEDSAVYLCASSPVAEETQYFGPGTRLLVL.

The chain is built from TRBV12-3 or TRBV12-4 and TRBJ2-3; no firm D call. This CDR3 has 18 amino acids. Trimming shortened V by 1 base and J by 0 bases, and 17 bases separated the two germline ends. Here the CDR3 DNA reads TGTGCCAGCAGTTTAGAGGTTGGCGTCCAGCTTAGCACAGATACGCAGTATTTT. This gives the protein CASSLEVGVQLSTDTQYF.

This clonotype has at least ten counts. This chain connects TRBV5-6 to TRBJ2-7, with no clear D. V was clipped by 1 base and J by 2 bases, with 7 bases between them. This CDR3 spans 13 amino acids. Germline V gene sequence: CDR1 SGHDT, CDR2 YYEEEE. For the CDR3, the DNA is TGTGCCAGCAGCTTGACTGGGGCCTACGAGCAGTACTTC. It is translated as CASSLTGAYEQYF.

Ten or more counts support this clonotype. The chain recombines TRBV19 with TRBJ2-3, with D hard to call. V was trimmed by 7 bases and J by 2 bases, leaving 10 bases between them. Germline V gene sequence: CDR1 LNHDA, CDR2 SQIVND (reference sequence). This CDR3 is built from 13 residues. The CDR3 protein is CASKGNPTDTQYF. The CDR3 coding sequence is TGTGCCAGTAAGGGCAATCCCACAGATACGCAGTATTTT.

This clonotype was seen many times. This chain uses TRBV6-6 with TRBJ2-1; D assignment may be TRBD1 or TRBD2 (5 bases each). Germline V gives CDR1 MNHNY, CDR2 SVGAGI (reference sequence). V gave up 2 bases and J gave up 9 bases, with 11 bases separating them. This CDR3 spans 13 amino acids. This CDR3 reads CASSYIIGGEQFF. CDR3 coding DNA: TGTGCCAGCAGTTACATTATTGGGGGTGAGCAGTTCTTC.

This clonotype was detected a few times. The V and J genes are TRBV7-8 and TRBJ2-7; 7 bases map to TRBD2. The CDR3 has 13 residues. From germline, CDR1 is SGHVS and CDR2 FQNEAQ. J gave up 3 bases and V 2 bases, and 1 base lay outside the gene matches. The CDR3 loop reads CASSLKRDYEQYF. CDR3 DNA sequence: TGTGCCAGCAGCTTAAAGCGGGACTACGAGCAGTACTTC.

This clonotype occurred a few times. The J gene is TRBJ2-7, the V gene TRBV5-1, with D possibly TRBD1 on 6 matching bases. The CDR3 consists of 14 residues. CDR1 and CDR2 (germline): SGHRS, YFSETQ. V was cut by 4 bases and J by 0 bases, with 11 bases left in between. CDR3 residues: CASSPRDISYEQYF. CDR3 in DNA: TGCGCCAGCAGCCCCCGGGACATCTCCTACGAGCAGTACTTC.

The rearrangement links TRBV27 to TRBJ2-3, with 11 bases lining up with TRBD2. The CDR3 loop spans 16 amino acids. Germline V lookup: CDR1 MNHEY, CDR2 SMNVEV (reference sequence). The J segment lost 5 bases and the V segment lost 1 base, leaving 5 bases of the junction unmatched. CDR3 DNA sequence: TGTGCCAGCAGTTTATTAGCGGGAGGGCCAGGAGATACGCAGTATTTT. It encodes CASSLLAGGPGDTQYF.

A single count supports this clonotype. The chain employs TRBV7-9 and TRBJ1-1; a weak D match, TRBD1 (6 bases). From germline, CDR1 is SEHNR and CDR2 FQNEAQ (reference sequence). V lost 5 bases and J 5 bases, leaving 15 bases between the germline ends. The CDR3 sequence is 14 residues long. The CDR3 nucleotides are TGTGCCAGCAGCGGCCGGGACATCAAAACTGAAGCTTTCTTT. This encodes CASSGRDIKTEAFF. Based on the CDR3 plus reference TRBV7-9 and TRBJ1-1, the full variable domain is DTGVSQNPRHKITKRGQNVTFRCDPISEHNRLYWYRQTLGQGPEFLTYFQNEAQLEKSRLLSDRFSAERPKGSFSTLEIQRTEQGDSAMYLCASSGRDIKTEAFFGQGTRLTVV.

This clonotype was seen ten or more times. J is TRBJ2-3 and V is TRBV4-2; the match to TRBD2 covers 7 bases. V lost 4 bases to trimming and J lost 4 bases; unmatched junction nucleotides: 11. CDR1 and CDR2 (germline): LGHNA, YNFKEQ. The CDR3 covers 16 residues. CDR3 amino acids: CASSPLGGSKADTQYF. The DNA of the CDR3 is TGTGCCAGCAGCCCCCTGGGCGGGAGTAAGGCAGATACGCAGTATTTT.

This clonotype was detected ten times or more. The rearrangement joins TRBV18 to TRBJ1-5, with a weak D call TRBD1 (5 bases). Germline CDR1 reads KGHSH; CDR2 reads LQKENI. Trimming left V 3 bases short and J 3 bases short, with 15 bases between. This CDR3 is built from 16 residues. In nucleotides, the CDR3 is TGTGCCAGCTCACCGAACCAGAAGGGGAACAATCAGCCCCAGCATTTT. As protein: CASSPNQKGNNQPQHF.

This clonotype showed up many times. This chain links TRBV7-2 with TRBJ2-7, with 8 bases aligning to TRBD2. The CDR3 runs to 16 residues. V shed 2 bases, J shed 6 bases, and the junction held 12 bases outside the gene matches. Germline-derived CDR1 and CDR2 are SGHTA and FQGNSA. CDR3 nucleotides: TGTGCCAGCAGCTTACAAGGATGGGAGCGGGAGCGCGAGCAGTACTTC. Translation gives CASSLQGWEREREQYF.

This clonotype came up a few times. CDR3 sequence reads: CASSSGLAGGSSTDTQYF. The CDR3 bases are TGTGCCAGCAGCTCCGGACTAGCGGGAGGGTCCAGCACAGATACGCAGTATTTT. The chain joins TRBV5-4 to TRBJ2-3; 15 positions match TRBD2. The germline V gene encodes CDR1 SGHNT and CDR2 YYREEE (reference sequence). V lost 3 bases, J lost 0 bases, and 5 bases stayed unmatched. This CDR3 is 18 amino acids long.

This clonotype was seen more than once but under ten times. The V gene is TRBV12-3 or TRBV12-4, the J gene TRBJ1-5; D is possibly TRBD1 (5 bases). The V gene lost 6 bases and the J gene lost 9 bases, with 12 bases spanning the gap. CDR3 length equals 12 residues. The CDR3 DNA reads as TGTGCCAGCAGGAGGGGAGCCGGGCCCCAGCATTTT. Translation gives CASRRGAGPQHF.

The chain recombines TRBV27 with TRBJ1-6; 9 positions match TRBD1. This CDR3 is built from 14 residues. The J segment lost 7 bases and the V segment lost 2 bases, leaving 0 bases of the junction unmatched. Germline V gene lookup returns CDR1 MNHEY and CDR2 SMNVEV (reference sequence). The CDR3 DNA follows: TGTGCCAGCAGTTTAGGACAGGGGAATTCACCCCTCCACTTT. Translation gives CASSLGQGNSPLHF.

This clonotype has ten or more counts. The chain combines TRBV6-4 with TRBJ1-5, with D maybe TRBD1 (6 bases). The CDR3 length is 16 residues. V gave up 3 bases and J gave up 2 bases, with 14 bases separating them. The germline V gene has CDR1 MRHNA and CDR2 SNTAGT. The CDR3 sequence: CASSEGALPGNQPQHF. Written as DNA, the CDR3 is TGTGCCAGCAGTGAGGGGGCCCTACCTGGCAATCAGCCCCAGCATTTT.

V is TRBV12-3 or TRBV12-4 and J is TRBJ2-7, with TRBD2 matching 7 bases. Trimming took 6 bases from V and 9 from J; bases not matched to a gene: 11. There are 13 residues in the CDR3. The CDR3 loop is CASRPGTNWVQYF. The CDR3 DNA reads TGTGCCAGCAGACCAGGGACTAATTGGGTGCAGTACTTC.

This rearrangement joins TRBV7-9 to TRBJ1-4, with 7 positions matching TRBD1. CDR1 is SEHNR, CDR2 FQNEAQ, per germline (reference sequence). The CDR3 totals 15 residues. The junction had 4 bases not matched to a gene; V was cut back by 2 bases and J by 4 bases. CDR3 loop: CASSLPGQNNEKLFF. In DNA, the CDR3 is TGTGCCAGCAGCTTACCGGGACAGAATAATGAAAAACTGTTTTTT.

The V and J genes are TRBV2 and TRBJ1-2, with TRBD1 identical over 8 bases. V was clipped by 7 bases and J by 6 bases; unmatched bases: 7. This CDR3 has 13 amino acids. Germline CDR1 SNHLY, CDR2 FYNNEI. CDR3 in amino acids: CASTRGRFDGYTF. The CDR3 DNA reads as TGTGCCAGCACCAGGGGGCGTTTCGATGGCTACACCTTC.

This sequence joins TRBV20-1 and TRBJ1-1; unclear D gene. The germline CDR1 and CDR2 sequences are DFQATT and SNEGSKA (reference sequence). The CDR3 length is 12 residues. Trimming took off 4 bases at V and 3 bases at J, with 9 bases between the two ends. CDR3 protein: CSATQIYTEAFF. The CDR3 DNA reads TGCAGTGCTACACAGATCTACACTGAAGCTTTCTTT.

This clonotype was observed a few times. This rearrangement joins TRBV19 to TRBJ2-2; D possibly corresponds to TRBD1 (6 bases). Germline CDR1 and CDR2: LNHDA and SQIVND (reference sequence). The CDR3 totals 19 residues. Trimming removed 5 bases from V and 0 bases from J, with 22 bases in between. For the CDR3, the DNA is TGTGCCAGTAGTCACGTTCAGGGGTGGGCTCGTTCGAACACCGGGGAGCTGTTTTTT. Amino acid sequence: CASSHVQGWARSNTGELFF.

The sample holds many counts of this clonotype. The chain couples TRBV30 to TRBJ2-7; D may be TRBD1 (7 bases). This CDR3 spans 12 amino acids. Germline V gene data show CDR1 as GTSNPN and CDR2 as SVGIG (reference sequence). V lost 8 bases to trimming and J lost 0 bases, with 11 bases between them. CDR3 DNA: TGTGCCCGCGGGACAGACTCCTACGAGCAGTACTTC. This translates into CARGTDSYEQYF.

At least ten counts were recorded for this clonotype. This rearrangement joins TRBV12-3 or TRBV12-4 to TRBJ1-1; no clear D. Trimming shortened V by 0 bases and J by 7 bases, and 3 bases separated the two germline ends. This CDR3 contains 11 residues. CDR3 protein: CASSLALEAFF. As DNA, the CDR3 is TGTGCCAGCAGTTTAGCGCTTGAAGCTTTCTTT.

The chain has TRBV20-1 and TRBJ2-5; TRBD2 matches 7 bases. This CDR3 region has 14 residues. In germline, CDR1 is DFQATT, CDR2 SNEGSKA (reference sequence). The V segment lost 4 bases and the J segment 1 base; nucleotides outside the gene matches: 6. Here the CDR3 reads CSATLSGLQETQYF. The CDR3 bases are TGCAGTGCTACCCTTAGCGGGCTCCAAGAGACCCAGTACTTC.

This sequence joins TRBV4-2 and TRBJ1-5, with D possibly being TRBD1 (6 bases). V shed 1 base and J shed 6 bases, with 22 bases lying between them. Germline V gene lookup returns CDR1 LGHNA and CDR2 YNFKEQ. CDR3 length equals 18 residues. The CDR3 coding sequence is TGTGCCAGCAGCCAAGCTCTAGTTGGCGCAGGGGACACTCAGCCCCAGCATTTT. Residues: CASSQALVGAGDTQPQHF.

There are a few counts of this clonotype. V is TRBV12-3 or TRBV12-4 and J is TRBJ2-2; the D gene is possibly TRBD2 (5 bases). The CDR3 loop spans 15 amino acids. The V gene lost 6 bases and the J gene lost 6 bases, with 17 bases spanning the gap. In DNA form, the CDR3 reads TGTGCCAGCAGGGGAGAGGGCTTCGGGTCCGGGGAGCTGTTTTTT. It translates to CASRGEGFGSGELFF.

This clonotype was detected a few times. The V gene is TRBV29-1, the J gene TRBJ2-1, with D perhaps TRBD1 or TRBD2 (5 bases each). V was pared by 0 bases and J by 4 bases, with 10 bases between. The germline V gene has CDR1 SQVTM and CDR2 ANQGSEA. This CDR3 comprises 14 residues. The DNA for the CDR3 is TGCAGCGTTGAAGAACGGGGCCCTTACAATGAGCAGTTCTTC. It yields the protein CSVEERGPYNEQFF.